This TCR beta chain emerged from a study of T cell clonotyping in hematopoietic cell transplantation. J was trimmed by 4 bases and V by 6 bases; bases with no gene match: 8. This CDR3 spans 14 amino acids. The germline V gene has CDR1 LNHDA and CDR2 SQIVND (reference sequence). Here immunoSEQ multiplex PCR was the method, and the copy in TCRdb shows in-frame clones only, minus some. The table includes 7,000 to 9,500 clones, roughly 91% detected once. Time point denoted: recipient sample about 28 days before transplant, after cytoreduction. The sequences come from peripheral blood mononuclear cells, collected before stem cell transplant. The gene calls are TRBV19 and TRBJ1-1; 7 bases agree with TRBD1. The clonotype comes from a man between 60 and 75 years old with acute myeloid leukemia. Some clones in this sample may be carry-over from other donors' samples. The CDR3 protein is CASRVTGSLTEAFF. DNA of the CDR3: TGTGCCAGTAGGGTGACAGGGAGTCTCACTGAAGCTTTCTTT.